Below are 18 T cell receptor beta chains sequenced from a single sample in a study of OX40 agonist ivuxolimab in advanced cancers. Method: immunoSEQ multiplex PCR; TCRdb's copy keeps in-frame clones and lacks some. The repertoire has under 85,000 clones, 86% of them found once; the top ten carry approximately 8%. The sample consisted of CD4+ or CD8+ T cells sorted from blood, taken in a trial of the OX40 agonist ivuxolimab. These receptors were obtained from an adult with an advanced solid tumor such as melanoma, head and neck, liver or kidney cancer.

The chain uses TRBV15 and TRBJ1-2, with TRBD1 as a possible D gene (5 bases). The germline V and J ends were trimmed by 0 bases and 8 bases, with 16 bases remaining between them. Germline values: CDR1 LNHNV, CDR2 YYDKDF (reference sequence). The CDR3 loop spans 15 amino acids. DNA for the CDR3: TGTGCCACCAGCAGAGATCTGGGCAGGGTTGGAGGCTACACCTTC. It is translated as CATSRDLGRVGGYTF.

This sequence joins TRBV7-2 and TRBJ1-1; TRBD1 might be the D (5 bases). V was shortened by 3 bases and J by 1 base, with 9 bases between the two germline ends. The CDR3 runs 14 residues. From germline, CDR1 is SGHTA and CDR2 FQGNSA. The CDR3 region is CASSLGTTNTEAFF. In DNA form, the CDR3 reads TGTGCCAGCAGCTTGGGGACTACGAACACTGAAGCTTTCTTT. Drawing the rest from reference TRBV7-2 and TRBJ1-1, the complete variable domain is GAGVSQSPSNKVTEKGKDVELRCDPISGHTALYWYRQSLGQGLEFLIYFQGNSAPDKSGLPSDRFSAERTGGSVSTLTIQRTQQEDSAVYLCASSLGTTNTEAFFGQGTRLTVV.

The chain is built from TRBV28 and TRBJ1-5; D unclear. The CDR3 has 12 amino acids. V lost 7 bases and J 6 bases, leaving 10 bases between the germline ends. CDR1 is MDHEN and CDR2 is SYDVKM in the germline V gene. The CDR3 bases are TGTGCCAGCACCTCACCGTCTCAGCCCCAGCATTTT. This gives the protein CASTSPSQPQHF.

CDR3 nucleotide sequence: TGTGCCTGGAGGGGAGCGGGGGCCTACGGGGAGCAGTTCTTC. This encodes CAWRGAGAYGEQFF. The gene calls are TRBV30 and TRBJ2-1; 8 positions agree with TRBD2. This CDR3 comprises 14 residues. V lost 3 bases and J lost 10; bases outside the gene matches: 11. Germline values: CDR1 GTSNPN, CDR2 SVGIG (reference sequence).

The chain is built from TRBV6-1 and TRBJ2-7; D may be TRBD1 or TRBD2 (5 bases each). Between the trimmed V and J ends, which lost 8 bases and 3 bases, there was a span of 14 bases. The germline CDR1 and CDR2 sequences are MNHNS and SASEGT. The CDR3 extends over 13 amino acids. DNA of the CDR3: TGTGCCAGCTCCAGACAGAGCGGCTACGAGCAGTACTTC. Its protein is CASSRQSGYEQYF.

The DNA for the CDR3 is TGTGCCAGCAAGTTTTTGGACCAGGGCACGGAGACCCAGTACTTC. Translated, it gives CASKFLDQGTETQYF. The chain recombines TRBV28 with TRBJ2-5, with D perhaps TRBD1 (5 bases). The CDR3 has 15 amino acids. CDR1 is MDHEN, CDR2 SYDVKM, per germline. The V end was cut by 7 bases, the J end by 5 bases, with 20 bases between.

CDR3 sequence (DNA): TGTGCCAGCAGCGCAAAGGGCTTCCGGGGCAATCAGCCCCAGCATTTT. Its protein is CASSAKGFRGNQPQHF. J is TRBJ1-5 and V is TRBV5-6, with D uncertain. Germline CDR1 is SGHDT and CDR2 is YYEEEE. V lost 4 bases to trimming and J lost 2 bases, with 16 bases between them. This CDR3 is 16 amino acids long.

This chain joins TRBV28 and TRBJ2-7; tentative D call: TRBD1 (5 bases). Germline V gives CDR1 MDHEN, CDR2 SYDVKM. Trimming took off 6 bases at V and 5 bases at J, with 20 bases between the two ends. This CDR3 is 15 amino acids long. The CDR3, as DNA: TGTGCCAGCAGCGAATCCGGGCAGGGTACTGACGAGCAGTACTTC. Amino acid sequence: CASSESGQGTDEQYF.

CDR3 DNA sequence: TGCAGCGTTGAAGACAGGCGGTTGTACACAGATACGCAGTATTTT. It translates to CSVEDRRLYTDTQYF. The chain joins TRBV29-1 to TRBJ2-3; D is unclear. This CDR3 comprises 15 residues. Germline CDR1 SQVTM, CDR2 ANQGSEA. The V end lost 0 bases, the J end lost 2 bases, and 12 bases lay between the germline ends.

In its sample, this clone was seen a few times. The CDR3, as DNA: TGTGCCAGCAGTTTTGGGGACCGCTTCACCGGGGAGCTGTTTTTT. It specifies CASSFGDRFTGELFF. The V call is TRBV27, the J call TRBJ2-2, with D perhaps matching TRBD1 or TRBD2 (5 bases each). CDR3 length equals 15 residues. The V gene's germline CDR1 is MNHEY and CDR2 SMNVEV (reference sequence). The V and J ends lost 3 bases and 4 bases respectively, with 12 bases between them.

The chain carries TRBV6-5 and TRBJ1-1; D is undetermined. The CDR3 is 12 residues long. The germline V gene encodes CDR1 MNHEY and CDR2 SVGAGI. The germline V and J ends were trimmed by 10 bases and 1 base, with 10 bases remaining between them. The DNA for the CDR3 is TGTGCCACCAACACAGAGAACACTGAAGCTTTCTTT. This gives the protein CATNTENTEAFF.

The chain employs TRBV6-8 and TRBJ1-5; D is perhaps TRBD1 (5 bases). With 7 bases removed from V and 0 bases from J, the gap between germline ends came to 13 bases. CDR1 is MNHGY and CDR2 is SAAAGT in the germline V gene. CDR3 length: 15 residues. The DNA of the CDR3 is TGTGCCAGCATGAAGGGACGGAATAGCAATCAGCCCCAGCATTTT. Translation: CASMKGRNSNQPQHF.

The chain links TRBV2 to TRBJ1-5, with TRBD1 as a possible D gene (5 bases). The ends were cut back, 4 bases at V and 3 bases at J, with 13 bases in the middle. Germline values: CDR1 SNHLY, CDR2 FYNNEI. The CDR3 consists of 15 residues. DNA for the CDR3: TGTGCCAGCAGTGGGTCGGCAGGGAACAATCAGCCCCAGCATTTT. Translation: CASSGSAGNNQPQHF.

The chain uses TRBV5-1 and TRBJ1-4, with 10 bases fitting TRBD1. The CDR3 is 14 residues long. The junction had 5 bases not matched to a gene; V was cut back by 4 bases and J by 8 bases. Germline-derived CDR1 and CDR2 are SGHRS and YFSETQ. Here the CDR3 DNA reads TGCGCCAGCAGCCTGGACAGGGGGGCCGAAAAACTGTTTTTT. This gives the protein CASSLDRGAEKLFF.

This clone appeared a few times. V usage is TRBV27 and J usage is TRBJ1-5; 8 bases fit TRBD1. The length of the CDR3 is 13 residues. CDR1 MNHEY and CDR2 SMNVEV come from the germline V gene (reference sequence). Losses at the gene ends were 4 bases for V and 4 bases for J; bases not matched to a gene: 0. The CDR3 spells CASSWTGNQPQHF. For the CDR3, the DNA is TGTGCCAGCAGTTGGACAGGGAATCAGCCCCAGCATTTT.

The count of this clone is one. A read error may produce the germline difference seen at one junction end. The chain links TRBV19 to TRBJ2-3; TRBD2 agrees at 7 bases. Germline CDR1 is LNHDA and CDR2 is SQIVND (reference sequence). The length of the CDR3 is 18 residues. The CDR3 is CASTIVAGGSLGTDTQYF. CDR3 DNA: TGTGCCAGTACTATAGTTGCCGGCGGGAGCTTAGGCACAGATACGCAGTATTTT.

J is TRBJ2-1 and V is TRBV14, with D uncertain. Trimming took 3 bases from V and 6 from J, leaving 12 bases between them. This CDR3 region has 14 residues. In germline, CDR1 is SGHDN, CDR2 FVKESK. In DNA, the CDR3 is TGTGCCAGCAGCCAGCCGGGTCGGGCCAATGAGCAGTTCTTC. Amino acid sequence: CASSQPGRANEQFF.

This clone has just one count. The rearrangement links TRBV6-4 to TRBJ1-3; possible D gene TRBD1, 5 bases. The CDR3 is 16 amino acids. Trimming pared 2 bases from V and 1 base from J, leaving 12 bases between. CDR1 is MRHNA, CDR2 SNTAGT, per germline. CDR3 in amino acids: CASSDQGIISGNTIYF. The DNA of the CDR3 is TGTGCCAGCAGTGACCAGGGTATCATTTCTGGAAACACCATATATTTT.